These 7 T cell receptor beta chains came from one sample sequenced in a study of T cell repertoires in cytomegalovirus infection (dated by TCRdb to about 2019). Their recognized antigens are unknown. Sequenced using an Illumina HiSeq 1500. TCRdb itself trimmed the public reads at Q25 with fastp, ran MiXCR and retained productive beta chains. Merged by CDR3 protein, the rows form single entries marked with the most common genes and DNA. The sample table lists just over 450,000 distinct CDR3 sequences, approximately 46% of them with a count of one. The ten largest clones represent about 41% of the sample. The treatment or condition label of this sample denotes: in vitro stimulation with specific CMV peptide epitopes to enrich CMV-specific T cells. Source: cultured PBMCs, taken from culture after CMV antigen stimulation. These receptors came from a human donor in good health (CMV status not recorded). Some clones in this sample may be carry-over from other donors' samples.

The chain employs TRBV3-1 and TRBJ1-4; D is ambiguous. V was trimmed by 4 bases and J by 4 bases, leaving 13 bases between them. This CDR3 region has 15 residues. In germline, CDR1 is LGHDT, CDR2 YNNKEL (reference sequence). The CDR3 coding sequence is TGTGCCAGCAGCCTTTCCCAAGTTTATAATGAAAAACTGTTTTTT. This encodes CASSLSQVYNEKLFF.

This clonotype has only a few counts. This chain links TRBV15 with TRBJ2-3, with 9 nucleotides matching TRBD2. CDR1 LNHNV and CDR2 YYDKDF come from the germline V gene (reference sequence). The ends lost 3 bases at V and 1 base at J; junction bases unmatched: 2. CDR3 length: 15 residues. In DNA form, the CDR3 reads TGTGCCACCAGCAGCAGACTAGCGGGCACAGATACGCAGTATTTT. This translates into CATSSRLAGTDTQYF. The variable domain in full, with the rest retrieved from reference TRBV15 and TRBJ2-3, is DAMVIQNPRYQVTQFGKPVTLSCSQTLNHNVMYWYQQKSSQAPKLLFHYYDKDFNNEADTPDNFQSRRPNTSFCFLDIRSPGLGDTAMYLCATSSRLAGTDTQYFGPGTRLTVL.

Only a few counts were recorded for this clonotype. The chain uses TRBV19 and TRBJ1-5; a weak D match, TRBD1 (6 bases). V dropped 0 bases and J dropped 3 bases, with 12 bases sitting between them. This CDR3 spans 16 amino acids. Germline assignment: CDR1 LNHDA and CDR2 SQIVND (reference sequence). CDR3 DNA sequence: TGTGCCAGTAGTATAGACCCAGGGGCGCCCAATCAGCCCCAGCATTTT. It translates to CASSIDPGAPNQPQHF.

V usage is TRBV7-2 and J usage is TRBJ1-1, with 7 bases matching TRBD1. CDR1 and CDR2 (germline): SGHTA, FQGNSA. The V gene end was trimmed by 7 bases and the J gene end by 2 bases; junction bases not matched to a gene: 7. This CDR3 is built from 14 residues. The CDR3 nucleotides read TGTGCCAGCAACCCAGACAGGGCTAACACTGAAGCTTTCTTT. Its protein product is CASNPDRANTEAFF.

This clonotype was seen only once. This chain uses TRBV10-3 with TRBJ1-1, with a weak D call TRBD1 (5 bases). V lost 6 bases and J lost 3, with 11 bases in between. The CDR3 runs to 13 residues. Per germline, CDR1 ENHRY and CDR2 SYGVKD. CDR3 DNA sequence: TGTGCCATCAGAGGCCGGGGGGACACTGAAGCTTTCTTT. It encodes CAIRGRGDTEAFF.

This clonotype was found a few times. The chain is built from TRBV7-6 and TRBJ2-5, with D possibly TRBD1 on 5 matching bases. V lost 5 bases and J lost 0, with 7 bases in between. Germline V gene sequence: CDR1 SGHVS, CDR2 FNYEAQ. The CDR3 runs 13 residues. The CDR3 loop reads CASSTDNQETQYF. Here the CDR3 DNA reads TGTGCCAGCAGCACGGACAACCAAGAGACCCAGTACTTC.

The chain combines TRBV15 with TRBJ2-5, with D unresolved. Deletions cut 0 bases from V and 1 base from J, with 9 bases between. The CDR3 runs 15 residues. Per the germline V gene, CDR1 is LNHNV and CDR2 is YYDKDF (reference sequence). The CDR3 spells CATSRDRALQETQYF. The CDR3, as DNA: TGTGCCACCAGCAGAGACCGGGCCCTCCAAGAGACCCAGTACTTC. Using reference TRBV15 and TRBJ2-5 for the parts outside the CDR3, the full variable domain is DAMVIQNPRYQVTQFGKPVTLSCSQTLNHNVMYWYQQKSSQAPKLLFHYYDKDFNNEADTPDNFQSRRPNTSFCFLDIRSPGLGDTAMYLCATSRDRALQETQYFGPGTRLLVL.